This T cell receptor (beta chain) was sequenced during a study of T cell responses to AZD1222 COVID-19 vaccine. Trimming removed 6 bases from V and 5 bases from J; junction bases left unmatched: 4. This CDR3 spans 14 amino acids. Germline V lookup: CDR1 KGHDR, CDR2 SFDVKD. Sequenced by immunoSEQ multiplex PCR; TCRdb stores in-frame clones only, minus some. The table has around 140,000 clones, about 88% seen once. The receptor's source is an adult in good health. Here the sequenced sample was peripheral blood, taken on day 0 of AZD1222 vaccination. This chain joins TRBV24-1 and TRBJ1-4; 8 bases line up with TRBD1. The chain's CDR3 is CATSRTGTNEKLFF. The DNA of the CDR3 is TGTGCCACCAGTAGGACAGGGACCAATGAAAAACTGTTTTTT.